The 7 T cell receptor beta chains in this list originate from one sample, sequenced in a study of Graves' ophthalmopathy and Graves' hyperthyroidism. Beta-chain TCR CDR3 regions were amplified from RNA transcripts. HTBI primers were employed in first-round RT-PCR, then a second-round multiplex PCR followed. TCRdb reanalysed the multiplex PCR reads using MiXCR and keeps one entry per CDR3 protein. The sample carries 350,000 or so distinct CDR3 sequences, roughly 17% recorded once. The sample was peripheral blood. Receptor source: an adult man with Graves' ophthalmopathy.

This clonotype was recorded at least ten times. This chain uses TRBV7-8 with TRBJ2-7, with D possibly TRBD1 on 6 matching bases. Trimming removed 6 bases at V and 4 bases at J, with 19 bases between. CDR1 and CDR2 (germline): SGHVS, FQNEAQ. The length of the CDR3 is 15 residues. CDR3 amino acids: CASSRPQGMEYEQYF. The CDR3 DNA is TGTGCCAGCAGTCGTCCACAGGGCATGGAGTACGAGCAGTACTTC.

This clonotype was recorded many times. CDR3 bases: TGTGCCAGCAGTCCCAGGGGGCGTCTGACCGGGGAGCTGTTTTTT. Translating gives CASSPRGRLTGELFF. The chain combines TRBV27 with TRBJ2-2, with 8 bases lining up with TRBD1. The CDR3 totals 15 residues. Germline trimming cut 5 bases from V and 5 bases from J; bases unmatched to any gene: 7. Per germline, CDR1 MNHEY and CDR2 SMNVEV (reference sequence).

This clonotype has ten or more counts. This chain uses TRBV30 with TRBJ1-2, with D possibly TRBD1 on 5 matching bases. Germline values: CDR1 GTSNPN, CDR2 SVGIG (reference sequence). The CDR3 sequence is 11 residues long. V was shortened by 8 bases and J by 8 bases, with 15 bases between the two germline ends. The CDR3: CAKKGPRGYTF. In DNA form, the CDR3 reads TGTGCCAAAAAGGGGCCGCGAGGCTACACCTTC.

This clonotype has a count of ten or more. The genes are TRBV20-1 and TRBJ2-5; 14 positions match TRBD2. V trimming: 0 bases; J trimming: 4 bases; junction bases outside the gene matches: 7. The germline CDR1 and CDR2 sequences are DFQATT and SNEGSKA (reference sequence). This CDR3 contains 17 residues. CDR3 in DNA: TGCAGTGCTAGAGATCTCAGACTAGCGGGGGGGCTAGAGACCCAGTACTTC. Amino acid sequence: CSARDLRLAGGLETQYF.

This clonotype was picked up many times. The chain couples TRBV2 to TRBJ1-1, with D possibly TRBD1 on 5 matching bases. The CDR3 has 13 residues. The germline gives CDR1 SNHLY, CDR2 FYNNEI. V was clipped by 4 bases and J by 4 bases, with 10 bases between them. The CDR3 sequence is CASSVGGFTEAFF. CDR3 nucleotides: TGTGCCAGCAGTGTCGGGGGATTCACTGAAGCTTTCTTT.

In this sample, this clonotype turned up many times. The junction shows a germline mismatch at one end, possibly a read error. This rearrangement joins TRBV5-1 to TRBJ2-2; D may match TRBD1 or TRBD2 (5 bases each). The CDR3 spans 15 residues. Germline CDR1 is SGHRS and CDR2 is YFSETQ. For the CDR3, the DNA is TGCGCCAGCAGCTTGCCCGGGACGGATACCGGGCAGCTGTTTTTT. It specifies CASSLPGTDTGQLFF.

This clonotype was seen many times. The gene calls are TRBV7-2 and TRBJ2-3; 7 nucleotides agree with TRBD2. From germline, CDR1 is SGHTA and CDR2 FQGNSA. The V segment lost 6 bases and the J segment 4 bases; nucleotides outside the gene matches: 1. This CDR3 contains 12 residues. The CDR3 DNA follows: TGTGCCAGCAGGGCGGGAGCAGATACGCAGTATTTT. It is translated as CASRAGADTQYF.